This T cell receptor beta chain was observed in a study of shared clonotypes between healthy human individuals. The germline V gene has CDR1 SGHDT and CDR2 YYEEEE. This CDR3 is 14 amino acids long. V lost 4 bases and J lost 0, with 11 bases in between. Clones were sequenced by immunoSEQ multiplex PCR, and TCRdb holds only the in-frame ones, with some missing. The sample carries around 2,000,000 clones, roughly 96% recorded once. The receptor was isolated from a man aged 18 to 30 in good health. The rearrangement uses TRBV5-6 and TRBJ2-7, with a tentative D call TRBD2 (6 bases). Sequenced material: naive CD4+ T cells sorted from blood. The subset denotes: CD45RA+ positively selected. The CDR3 loop is CASSLSGPSYEQYF. The CDR3 region has the DNA TGTGCCAGCAGCCTTAGCGGCCCCTCCTACGAGCAGTACTTC.